These 18 T cell receptor beta chains were sequenced from one sample in a study of cytomegalovirus exposure and HLA in healthy donors. Primers for the PCR totalled 60 Vbeta and 13 Jbeta. Here immunoSEQ multiplex PCR was the method, and the copy in TCRdb shows in-frame clones only, minus some. The sample includes about 90,000 clones, around 71% of them seen just once. What was sequenced was PBMCs. The receptors come from a man aged 30 to 39 in good health and CMV-seronegative.

This clone showed up many times. The chain links TRBV19 to TRBJ2-6; 9 bases agree with TRBD1. The CDR3 is 18 amino acids. J was trimmed by 0 bases and V by 3 bases; bases with no gene match: 6. Germline V gene sequence: CDR1 LNHDA, CDR2 SQIVND (reference sequence). CDR3 amino acids: CASSIVGTGFSGANVLTF. CDR3 sequence (DNA): TGTGCCAGTAGTATCGTCGGGACAGGGTTCTCTGGGGCCAACGTCCTGACTTTC.

The chain links TRBV5-1 to TRBJ2-2; TRBD1 agrees at 9 bases. The V segment lost 4 bases and the J segment 6 bases; nucleotides outside the gene matches: 7. Per the germline V gene, CDR1 is SGHRS and CDR2 is YFSETQ. This CDR3 has 15 amino acids. The DNA of the CDR3 is TGCGCCAGCAGCCCGACCGGGACAGGGCCCGGGGAGCTGTTTTTT. This gives the protein CASSPTGTGPGELFF.

The V call is TRBV4-1, the J call TRBJ2-1, with 10 nucleotides matching TRBD2. V lost 0 bases, J lost 6 bases, and 5 bases stayed unmatched. The CDR3 sequence is 16 residues long. Germline CDR1 is MGHRA and CDR2 is YSYEKL. The chain's CDR3 is CASSQDPSGSSNEQFF. The CDR3, as DNA: TGCGCCAGCAGCCAAGACCCTAGCGGGAGTTCCAATGAGCAGTTCTTC.

The chain combines TRBV7-6 with TRBJ2-7, with TRBD2 matching 14 bases. The CDR3 spans 17 residues. Trimming took 1 base from V and 5 from J; bases not matched to a gene: 7. Germline V gives CDR1 SGHVS, CDR2 FNYEAQ. For the CDR3, the DNA is TGTGCCAGCAGCTTAGGGGGACTAGCGGGGGCCAGCGACGAGCAGTACTTC. It specifies CASSLGGLAGASDEQYF.

The V call is TRBV28, the J call TRBJ1-1, with TRBD1 matching over 10 bases. V trimming: 6 bases; J trimming: 4 bases; junction bases outside the gene matches: 2. This CDR3 has 13 amino acids. Per germline, CDR1 MDHEN and CDR2 SYDVKM. The CDR3 DNA reads as TGTGCCAGCAGCCGGGACAGGGGCACTGAAGCTTTCTTT. It is translated as CASSRDRGTEAFF. Using reference TRBV28 and TRBJ1-1 for the parts outside the CDR3, the full variable domain is DVKVTQSSRYLVKRTGEKVFLECVQDMDHENMFWYRQDPGLGLRLIYFSYDVKMKEKGDIPEGYSVSREKKERFSLILESASTNQTSMYLCASSRDRGTEAFFGQGTRLTVV.

J is TRBJ2-1 and V is TRBV6-6, with 8 bases fitting TRBD2. V was pared by 2 bases and J by 9 bases, with 9 bases of the junction left unmatched. Germline CDR1 MNHNY, CDR2 SVGAGI (reference sequence). This CDR3 spans 15 amino acids. In nucleotides, the CDR3 is TGTGCCAGCAGTTACGGGCTCCCCCGGGGGGGTGAGCAGTTCTTC. Its translation is CASSYGLPRGGEQFF.

The chain couples TRBV18 to TRBJ1-2; D may be TRBD1 (5 bases). The CDR3 has 12 amino acids. The V gene's germline CDR1 is KGHSH and CDR2 LQKENI. Trimming left V 3 bases short and J 8 bases short, with 10 bases between. CDR3 residues: CASSPGGDGYTF. The CDR3 nucleotides are TGTGCCAGCTCACCTGGCGGGGACGGCTACACCTTC.

V is TRBV27 and J is TRBJ2-1; 7 positions match TRBD1. This CDR3 region has 18 residues. In germline, CDR1 is MNHEY, CDR2 SMNVEV (reference sequence). V lost 6 bases to trimming and J lost 5 bases; unmatched junction nucleotides: 19. DNA for the CDR3: TGTGCCAGCAGCCTCTCTAGGACAGGACGGCTGGCTAACAATGAGCAGTTCTTC. Translating it yields CASSLSRTGRLANNEQFF.

V usage is TRBV10-3 and J usage is TRBJ1-1, with 7 bases fitting TRBD1. Germline V gene lookup returns CDR1 ENHRY and CDR2 SYGVKD. The V and J ends lost 4 bases and 6 bases, in that order; junction bases with no gene match: 5. This CDR3 comprises 13 residues. The CDR3 nucleotides are TGTGCCATCAGTGTCCAGGGGGAATCTGAAGCTTTCTTT. This translates into CAISVQGESEAFF.

V and J are TRBV29-1 and TRBJ1-1; no clear D. The V gene's germline CDR1 is SQVTM and CDR2 ANQGSEA. The CDR3 loop spans 12 amino acids. Deletions cut 5 bases from V and 5 bases from J, with 12 bases between. The CDR3 nucleotides read TGCAGCGTTCCGGTAGGCGGGACTGAAGCTTTCTTT. Its protein is CSVPVGGTEAFF.

The chain carries TRBV5-1 and TRBJ1-4, with a weak D call TRBD1 (5 bases). The CDR3 has 14 amino acids. V was shortened by 4 bases and J by 7 bases, with 14 bases between the two germline ends. The germline V gene encodes CDR1 SGHRS and CDR2 YFSETQ. CDR3 coding DNA: TGCGCCAGCAGCGGAGGGGACTGGGGTGAAAAACTGTTTTTT. Residues: CASSGGDWGEKLFF.

The chain uses TRBV9 and TRBJ2-5; TRBD2 might be the D (5 bases). The V gene's germline CDR1 is SGDLS and CDR2 YYNGEE. The length of the CDR3 is 14 residues. Trimming took off 0 bases at V and 3 bases at J, with 9 bases between the two ends. CDR3 residues: CASSVGNSEETQYF. The CDR3 DNA reads TGTGCCAGCAGCGTAGGTAATAGCGAAGAGACCCAGTACTTC.

The genes are TRBV30 and TRBJ1-1; TRBD1 is a possible D gene (5 bases). V was pared by 5 bases and J by 10 bases, with 11 bases between. The CDR3 spans 10 residues. Germline-derived CDR1 and CDR2 are GTSNPN and SVGIG (reference sequence). CDR3 sequence (DNA): TGTGCCTGGGGGGCCCCGAGAGCTTTCTTT. This translates into CAWGAPRAFF.

The CDR3 reads CASSLGGSYSTDTQYF. The CDR3 DNA reads TGTGCCAGCAGCTTAGGCGGCAGTTATAGCACAGATACGCAGTATTTT. This chain connects TRBV7-2 to TRBJ2-3; D is uncertain. The germline V and J ends were trimmed by 1 base and 0 bases, with 11 bases remaining between them. Germline V CDR1 and CDR2: SGHTA, FQGNSA. The CDR3 loop spans 16 amino acids. Full variable domain (remainder filled in from reference TRBV7-2 and TRBJ2-3): GAGVSQSPSNKVTEKGKDVELRCDPISGHTALYWYRQSLGQGLEFLIYFQGNSAPDKSGLPSDRFSAERTGGSVSTLTIQRTQQEDSAVYLCASSLGGSYSTDTQYFGPGTRLTVL.

The rearrangement links TRBV2 to TRBJ1-5; 7 nucleotides line up with TRBD1. Germline lookup yields CDR1 SNHLY and CDR2 FYNNEI. This CDR3 is built from 14 residues. The V gene end was trimmed by 3 bases and the J gene end by 9 bases; junction bases not matched to a gene: 8. Here the CDR3 reads CASSEGRGVRPQHF. For the CDR3, the DNA is TGTGCCAGCAGTGAGGGCAGGGGGGTCCGGCCCCAGCATTTT.

V is TRBV15 and J is TRBJ2-2; 10 nucleotides agree with TRBD2. Trimming took 1 base from V and 4 from J; bases not matched to a gene: 9. The CDR3 has 18 residues. Looked up from germline, CDR1 is LNHNV and CDR2 is YYDKDF (reference sequence). The CDR3 reads CATSRVASGRTFTGELFF. CDR3 in DNA: TGTGCCACCAGCAGAGTAGCTAGCGGGAGAACGTTCACCGGGGAGCTGTTTTTT.

The rearrangement uses TRBV9 and TRBJ1-1, with 7 positions matching TRBD1. CDR1 is SGDLS, CDR2 YYNGEE, per germline. V dropped 4 bases and J dropped 0; count of bases not matched to a gene: 3. The CDR3 spans 14 residues. CDR3 DNA: TGTGCCAGCAGCACAACAGGGGTGAACACTGAAGCTTTCTTT. Amino acids: CASSTTGVNTEAFF.

The chain employs TRBV30 and TRBJ2-7; TRBD1 matches 10 bases. The germline gives CDR1 GTSNPN, CDR2 SVGIG (reference sequence). The CDR3 sequence is 14 residues long. V gave up 3 bases and J gave up 6 bases; unmatched junction bases: 8. The CDR3 DNA is TGTGCCTGGAGCCGCCGGGACAGGGGTTGCGAGCAGTACTTC. Protein: CAWSRRDRGCEQYF.